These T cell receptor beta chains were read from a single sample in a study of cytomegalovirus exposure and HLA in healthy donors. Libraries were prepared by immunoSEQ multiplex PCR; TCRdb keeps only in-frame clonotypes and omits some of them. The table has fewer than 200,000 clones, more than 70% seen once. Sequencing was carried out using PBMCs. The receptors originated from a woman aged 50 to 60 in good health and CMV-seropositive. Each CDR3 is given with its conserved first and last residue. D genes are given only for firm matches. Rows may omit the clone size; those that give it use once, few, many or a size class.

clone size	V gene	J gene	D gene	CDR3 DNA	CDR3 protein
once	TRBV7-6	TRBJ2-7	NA	TGTGCCAGCAGCTCAACCGAAACCCCCCGCTACGAGCAGTACTTC	CASSSTETPRYEQYF
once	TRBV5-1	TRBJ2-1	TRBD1	TGCGCCAGCAGCTCCGTCCCGGGACAGGGGGATGAGCAGTTCTTC	CASSSVPGQGDEQFF
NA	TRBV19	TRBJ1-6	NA	TGTGCCAGTAGTATCGGGGGGACCCTCCACTTT	CASSIGGTLHF
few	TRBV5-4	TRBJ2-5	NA	TGTGCCAGCAGCCCCGGGACTGCTCCTCAAGAGACCCAGTACTTC	CASSPGTAPQETQYF
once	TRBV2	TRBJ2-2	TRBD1	TGTGCCAGCAGAGGAGCCGGAGACAGGGGCCTTAACACCGGGGAGCTGTTTTTT	CASRGAGDRGLNTGELFF
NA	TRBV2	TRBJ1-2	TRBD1	TGTGCCAGCAGGACAACGACAGGGATCGGCTACACCTTC	CASRTTTGIGYTF
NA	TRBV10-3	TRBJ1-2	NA	TGTGCCATCGGACCCAGATGGGGAGGGGAAGCTCGTGGCTACACCTTC	CAIGPRWGGEARGYTF
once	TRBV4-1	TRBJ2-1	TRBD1	TGCGCCAGCAGCCAGGCCAGGACAGGGCTCGCAATCTTC	CASSQARTGLAIF
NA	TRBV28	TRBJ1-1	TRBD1	TGTGCCAGCAGTTTATACTTCAGCCGGGACAGGGAAGAAGCTTTCTTT	CASSLYFSRDREEAFF
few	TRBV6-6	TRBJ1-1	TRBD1	TGTGCCAGCAGTTACTTCGGGACAGGGAGTTCTGAAGCTTTCTTT	CASSYFGTGSSEAFF
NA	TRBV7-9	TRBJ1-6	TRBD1	TGTGCCAGCGGTACAGGGGGAGATTCACCCCTCCACTTT	CASGTGGDSPLHF
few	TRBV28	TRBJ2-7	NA	TGTGTTGCTGGGGCCGCGTCTGGAGAGCAGTACTTC	CVAGAASGEQYF
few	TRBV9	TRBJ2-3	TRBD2	TGTGCCAGCAGCGTCGGCGGGGGGGTGGCAGATACGCAGTATTTT	CASSVGGGVADTQYF
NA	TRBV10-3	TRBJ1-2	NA	TGTGCCATCGCGGTGCGGCCCGATTATGGCTACACCTTC	CAIAVRPDYGYTF
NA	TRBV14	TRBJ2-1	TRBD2	TGTGCCAGCAGCCGTTGGACTAGCGCGCCGGCATGGGAGCAGTTCTTC	CASSRWTSAPAWEQFF
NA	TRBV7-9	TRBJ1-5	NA	TGTGCCAGCAGCTTGGCGGGGTTTGGGGGTGACCAGCCCCAGCATTTT	CASSLAGFGGDQPQHF
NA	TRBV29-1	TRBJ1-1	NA	TGCAGCGTTGGAAAAGGGGGAAACACTGAAGCTTTCTTT	CSVGKGGNTEAFF
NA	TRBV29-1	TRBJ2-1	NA	TGCAGCGTTGAGGCGGCAATTGAGCAGTTCTTC	CSVEAAIEQFF
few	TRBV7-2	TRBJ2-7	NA	TGTGCCAGCAGCTTAGATCCGGGTTCCTACGAGCAGTACTTC	CASSLDPGSYEQYF
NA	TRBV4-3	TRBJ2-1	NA	TGCGCCAGCAGCCATTCGACAGGGGAAGTGGGGGGGATCGACAATGAGCAGTTCTTC	CASSHSTGEVGGIDNEQFF
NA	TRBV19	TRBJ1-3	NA	TGTGCCAGTAGTCGAACCCAGGGTTCCTCTGGAAACACCATATATTTT	CASSRTQGSSGNTIYF
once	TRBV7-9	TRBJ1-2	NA	TGTGCCAGCACCCTCCCCCCCACAGAAAATGGCTACACCTTC	CASTLPPTENGYTF
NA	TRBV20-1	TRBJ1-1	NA	TGCAGTGCCATCGGTAGCACTGAAGCTTTCTTT	CSAIGSTEAFF
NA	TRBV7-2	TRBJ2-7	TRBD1	TGTGCCAGCAGCCCGGGAAGGAGGACAGGTTCCTACGAGCAGTACTTC	CASSPGRRTGSYEQYF
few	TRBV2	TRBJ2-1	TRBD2	TGTGCCAGCTCTGCCGGGAGGAATGAGCAGTTCTTC	CASSAGRNEQFF
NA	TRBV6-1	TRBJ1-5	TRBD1	TGTGCCAGCAGTCAAGACAGGGGGAAGGGACGGAATCAGCCCCAGCATTTT	CASSQDRGKGRNQPQHF
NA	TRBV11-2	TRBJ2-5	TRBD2	TGTGCCAGCAGCTTCAGCGGGGTTCTAGAGACCCAGTACTTC	CASSFSGVLETQYF
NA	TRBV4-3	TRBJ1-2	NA	TGCGCCAGCAGCCAAGATCTCGGAGGGCGTAGCTATGGCTACACCTTC	CASSQDLGGRSYGYTF
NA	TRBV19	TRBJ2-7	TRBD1	TGTGCCAGTAGCGAGACAGGGGGCGAGCAGTACTTC	CASSETGGEQYF
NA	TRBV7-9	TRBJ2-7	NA	TGTGCCAGCAGCGCCGGGTCCTGGGAGCAGTACTTC	CASSAGSWEQYF
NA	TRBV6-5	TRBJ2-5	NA	TGTGCCAGCAGTCGGGGTATGGCCAACCAAGAGACCCAGTACTTC	CASSRGMANQETQYF
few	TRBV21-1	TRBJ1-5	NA	TGTGCCAGCAGCCCCAGGGGGCAGCAGTCTAATCAGCCCCAGCATTTT	CASSPRGQQSNQPQHF
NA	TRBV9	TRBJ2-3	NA	TGTGCCAGCAGCGTCGACGGGGTTAGCACAGATACGCAGTATTTT	CASSVDGVSTDTQYF
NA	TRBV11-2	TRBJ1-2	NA	TGTGCCAGCAGCCCCATCTATGGCTACACCTTC	CASSPIYGYTF
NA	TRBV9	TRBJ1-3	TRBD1	TGTGCCAGCAGCGTAGAGAGAGGGACAGGGGGGACTGGAAACACCATATATTTT	CASSVERGTGGTGNTIYF
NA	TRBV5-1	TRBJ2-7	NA	TGCGCCAGCAGCTTGGGCCTCCTGTTGCGTGCGGGAACCTACGAGCAGTACTTC	CASSLGLLLRAGTYEQYF
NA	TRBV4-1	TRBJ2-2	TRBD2	TGCGCCAGCAGCTGGCGGAGACTAGCGGGAGCAATCATCGGCGGGGAGCTGTTTTTT	CASSWRRLAGAIIGGELFF
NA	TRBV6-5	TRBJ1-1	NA	TGTGCCAGCAGAAGAGCACAGGAACCTGAAGCTTTCTTT	CASRRAQEPEAFF